The 21 T cell receptor beta chains reported below all come from one sample, sequenced in a study of cytomegalovirus exposure and HLA in healthy donors. PCR was performed using 60 Vbeta and 13 Jbeta primers. Only in-frame clones appear in the TCRdb table, and some are missing; sequencing was by immunoSEQ multiplex PCR. The table has roughly 200,000 clones, over 70% seen once. Sequencing input: PBMCs. These TCRs come from a man aged 25 to 40 in good health and CMV-seronegative.

This chain joins TRBV6-5 and TRBJ1-1, with a tentative D call TRBD1 (5 bases). Germline loops: CDR1 MNHEY, CDR2 SVGAGI. Trimming cost V 6 bases and J 6 bases, with 14 bases left between them. The CDR3 is made up of 13 amino acids. CDR3 coding DNA: TGTGCCAGCAGGAATCAGGGTATCGCTGAAGCTTTCTTT. Encoded protein: CASRNQGIAEAFF.

The chain carries TRBV29-1 and TRBJ2-7; 8 bases are a match to TRBD1. J was trimmed by 9 bases and V by 4 bases; bases with no gene match: 11. The CDR3 consists of 13 residues. Germline V gene lookup returns CDR1 SQVTM and CDR2 ANQGSEA. CDR3 DNA sequence: TGCAGCGTTGTTGGGACAGGTCCTCTGGGGCAGTACTTC. As protein: CSVVGTGPLGQYF.

A single count supports this clone. This chain uses TRBV29-1 with TRBJ2-1; D perhaps matches TRBD1 (6 bases). The V and J ends lost 6 bases and 3 bases respectively, with 21 bases between them. The CDR3 is 16 residues long. Germline-derived CDR1 and CDR2 are SQVTM and ANQGSEA. The CDR3 is CSVDRNGQWGYNEQFF. The CDR3 coding sequence is TGCAGCGTCGACAGGAACGGACAGTGGGGCTACAATGAGCAGTTCTTC.

This clone was counted between two and nine times. V is TRBV25-1 and J is TRBJ2-5; D is possibly TRBD1 (6 bases). Germline V gene sequence: CDR1 MGHDK, CDR2 SYGVNS. Deletions cut 8 bases from V and 1 base from J, with 11 bases between. CDR3 size: 13 residues. CDR3 in amino acids: CASGYRAQETQYF. The CDR3 DNA reads as TGTGCCAGCGGCTACAGGGCCCAAGAGACCCAGTACTTC.

This clone was seen just once. The chain links TRBV19 to TRBJ1-5; 7 nucleotides line up with TRBD1. V was pared by 5 bases and J by 5 bases, with 12 bases of the junction left unmatched. This CDR3 is built from 16 residues. Germline CDR1 is LNHDA and CDR2 is SQIVND (reference sequence). CDR3 sequence reads: CASSPPGGGNDQPQHF. CDR3 coding DNA: TGTGCCAGTAGTCCCCCGGGAGGGGGCAACGATCAGCCCCAGCATTTT.

The genes are TRBV6-6 and TRBJ2-5; 8 bases are a match to TRBD1. The end of the DNA aligns better with TRBJ2-7, so the J call may be wrong. Germline V gene data show CDR1 as MNHNY and CDR2 as SVGAGI (reference sequence). This CDR3 has 12 amino acids. The DNA for the CDR3 is TGTGCCAGCAGGGAGACAGGGGCCGAGCAGTACTTC. Translating gives CASRETGAEQYF.

J is TRBJ2-5 and V is TRBV4-3, with a tentative D call TRBD2 (6 bases). Per the germline V gene, CDR1 is LGHNA and CDR2 is YSLEER. The germline V and J ends were trimmed by 4 bases and 13 bases, with 16 bases remaining between them. The CDR3 runs to 12 residues. CDR3 sequence reads: CASSRGNSLPYF. CDR3 nucleotide sequence: TGCGCCAGCAGCCGCGGGAACTCTTTGCCGTACTTC.

The chain recombines TRBV28 with TRBJ1-2; D gene uncertain. CDR1 and CDR2 from the germline V gene are MDHEN and SYDVKM. V lost 5 bases and J lost 4, with 8 bases in between. The CDR3 length is 12 residues. The CDR3 spells CASSLAVYGYTF. Written as DNA, the CDR3 is TGTGCCAGCAGTCTGGCAGTCTATGGCTACACCTTC.

The chain is built from TRBV9 and TRBJ2-5; the match to TRBD1 covers 8 bases. The J call may be incorrect, as the DNA end agrees better with TRBJ2-7. This CDR3 has 13 residues. Germline-derived CDR1 and CDR2 are SGDLS and YYNGEE. DNA of the CDR3: TGTGCCAGCAGCACAGGACAGGGCAACGAGCAGTACTTC. It codes for CASSTGQGNEQYF.

The CDR3 coding sequence is TGTGCCAGTCGGGGCGGGACAGGGGGCACGTACGAGCAGTACTTC. Translated: CASRGGTGGTYEQYF. This rearrangement joins TRBV18 to TRBJ2-7; 12 bases are shared with TRBD1. Germline V gene sequence: CDR1 KGHSH, CDR2 LQKENI. V lost 9 bases, J lost 4 bases, and 10 bases stayed unmatched. This CDR3 comprises 15 residues. The complete variable domain, with remaining parts taken from reference TRBV18 and TRBJ2-7, reads NAGVMQNPRHLVRRRGQEARLRCSPMKGHSHVYWYRQLPEEGLKFMVYLQKENIIDESGMPKERFSAEFPKEGPSILRIQQVVRGDSAAYFCASRGGTGGTYEQYFGPGTRLTVT.

This chain links TRBV5-1 with TRBJ1-1; TRBD1 aligns across 9 bases. Looked up from germline, CDR1 is SGHRS and CDR2 is YFSETQ. The V and J ends lost 3 bases and 1 base, in that order; junction bases with no gene match: 10. This CDR3 contains 17 residues. The CDR3 region is CASSSLTGGIRNTEAFF. CDR3 sequence (DNA): TGCGCCAGCAGCTCATTGACAGGGGGAATTCGGAACACTGAAGCTTTCTTT.

Written as DNA, the CDR3 is TGTGCCAGCAAAGGACTAGCGGGAGATTTCTACGAGCAGTACTTC. Amino acids: CASKGLAGDFYEQYF. The chain joins TRBV2 to TRBJ2-5, with 13 bases aligning to TRBD2. The J call may be mistaken, given a closer DNA end match to TRBJ2-7. The germline CDR1 and CDR2 sequences are SNHLY and FYNNEI. This CDR3 region has 15 residues.

This clone was seen only once. The rearrangement uses TRBV4-1 and TRBJ2-7, with 10 nucleotides matching TRBD1. The CDR3 runs 16 residues. Trimming removed 4 bases from V and 5 bases from J; junction bases left unmatched: 11. Germline CDR1 and CDR2: MGHRA and YSYEKL. DNA of the CDR3: TGCGCCAGCAGCCCAGGAACCGGGACAGGGGTGCACGAGCAGTACTTC. Protein sequence: CASSPGTGTGVHEQYF.

The gene calls are TRBV7-9 and TRBJ1-6; perhaps TRBD1 as D (5 bases). The CDR3 consists of 15 residues. The V and J ends lost 5 bases and 0 bases respectively, with 8 bases between them. Germline V gives CDR1 SEHNR, CDR2 FQNEAQ (reference sequence). This CDR3 reads CASSPDSSYNSPLHF. The CDR3 DNA reads TGTGCCAGCAGCCCAGACAGCTCCTATAATTCACCCCTCCACTTT.

The chain carries TRBV5-1 and TRBJ2-7; the match to TRBD2 covers 7 bases. Germline lookup yields CDR1 SGHRS and CDR2 YFSETQ. This CDR3 comprises 14 residues. With 2 bases clipped from V and 6 bases from J, the junction kept 8 bases outside the gene matches. The CDR3 DNA reads as TGCGCCAGCAGCTTAGGGACTACCGGTCGCGAGCAGTACTTC. It translates to CASSLGTTGREQYF. Looking up the rest from reference TRBV5-1 and TRBJ2-7 gives the full variable domain: KAGVTQTPRYLIKTRGQQVTLSCSPISGHRSVSWYQQTPGQGLQFLFEYFSETQRNKGNFPGRFSGRQFSNSRSEMNVSTLELGDSALYLCASSLGTTGREQYFGPGTRLTVT.

In this sample, this clone turned up a few times. The rearrangement joins TRBV6-6 to TRBJ2-1; TRBD1 matches 10 bases. This CDR3 has 13 residues. Germline CDR1 and CDR2: MNHNY and SVGAGI (reference sequence). The ends lost 6 bases at V and 8 bases at J; junction bases unmatched: 4. CDR3 DNA: TGTGCCAGCAGAGAGGACAGGGGGGATGAGCAGTTCTTC. Amino acids: CASREDRGDEQFF.

V gene TRBV16 combines with J gene TRBJ2-1; D might be TRBD2 (6 bases). V lost 2 bases and J lost 6, with 14 bases in between. The germline V gene encodes CDR1 KGHSY and CDR2 FQNENV. The CDR3 has 15 amino acids. The chain's CDR3 is CASSQSGYVGNEQFF. The CDR3 DNA is TGTGCCAGCAGCCAAAGCGGGTATGTAGGCAATGAGCAGTTCTTC.

This clone was picked up one time. This chain's CDR3 is CASSLVEQETQYF. In DNA form, the CDR3 reads TGTGCCAGCAGCTTAGTAGAGCAAGAGACCCAGTACTTC. The chain is built from TRBV7-2 and TRBJ2-5; D uncertain. The germline V and J ends were trimmed by 1 base and 2 bases, with 5 bases remaining between them. The CDR3 spans 13 residues. Germline CDR1 SGHTA, CDR2 FQGNSA.

The chain links TRBV19 to TRBJ1-1; a possible D gene is TRBD1 (5 bases). Germline lookup yields CDR1 LNHDA and CDR2 SQIVND (reference sequence). The V gene lost 5 bases and the J gene lost 3 bases, with 10 bases spanning the gap. CDR3 length: 13 amino acids. The CDR3 here is CASSGTLYTEAFF. The CDR3, as DNA: TGTGCCAGTAGTGGGACTTTGTACACTGAAGCTTTCTTT.

The chain has TRBV4-1 and TRBJ1-2; the D gene is possibly TRBD1 (6 bases). Germline values: CDR1 MGHRA, CDR2 YSYEKL. V lost 2 bases and J lost 6, with 19 bases in between. The CDR3 length is 16 residues. This chain's CDR3 is CASSQRVEGGRNGYTF. The CDR3 DNA reads as TGCGCCAGCAGCCAACGTGTTGAGGGGGGGAGGAATGGCTACACCTTC.

In its sample, this clone was seen a few times. The chain carries TRBV7-2 and TRBJ2-3; maybe TRBD1 (5 bases). The germline V gene has CDR1 SGHTA and CDR2 FQGNSA. V lost 1 base and J lost 8, with 7 bases in between. This CDR3 spans 12 amino acids. CDR3 sequence reads: CASSLEGATQYF. Written as DNA, the CDR3 is TGTGCCAGCAGCTTAGAAGGGGCTACGCAGTATTTT.